This TCR beta chain was found in a study of blood T cell repertoires in COVID-19. The V segment lost 4 bases and the J segment 5 bases; nucleotides outside the gene matches: 9. Germline CDR1 and CDR2: SGHVS and FNYEAQ. The CDR3 spans 15 residues. Sequencing used immunoSEQ multiplex PCR; TCRdb keeps in-frame clones, though not all of them. Among 250,000 to 400,000 clones listed, approximately 88% were seen once. The chain links TRBV7-6 to TRBJ2-7, with 9 bases matching TRBD1. The sample taken for sequencing was peripheral blood. The sequence was collected from a woman between 25 and 40 years old with COVID-19, enrolled during active disease. The CDR3 sequence is CASSSPGQGVHEQYF. As DNA, the CDR3 is TGTGCCAGCAGCTCACCGGGACAGGGTGTCCACGAGCAGTACTTC. Filled out from reference TRBV7-6 and TRBJ2-7, the complete variable domain reads GAGVSQSPRYKVTKRGQDVALRCDPISGHVSLYWYRQALGQGPEFLTYFNYEAQQDKSGLPNDRFSAERPEGSISTLTIQRTEQRDSAMYRCASSSPGQGVHEQYFGPGTRLTVT.